A single T cell receptor (beta chain) is shown here with its context. This CDR3 has 14 amino acids. V was shortened by 6 bases and J by 4 bases, with 15 bases between the two germline ends. Germline lookup yields CDR1 MGHDK and CDR2 SYGVNS. These data originate in a study of T cell changes during pregnancy in multiple sclerosis. Libraries were prepared by immunoSEQ multiplex PCR; TCRdb keeps only in-frame clonotypes and omits some of them. The sample has more than 90,000 clones, about 92% seen once. This specimen was peripheral blood, taken in the first trimester of pregnancy. This TCR came from a female donor with multiple sclerosis, enrolled in a pregnancy study. The gene calls are TRBV25-1 and TRBJ1-1, with TRBD1 as a possible D gene (5 bases). CDR3 sequence (DNA): TGTGCCAGCAGCTTCCCAGGGAAAACCACTGAAGCTTTCTTT. It is translated as CASSFPGKTTEAFF.